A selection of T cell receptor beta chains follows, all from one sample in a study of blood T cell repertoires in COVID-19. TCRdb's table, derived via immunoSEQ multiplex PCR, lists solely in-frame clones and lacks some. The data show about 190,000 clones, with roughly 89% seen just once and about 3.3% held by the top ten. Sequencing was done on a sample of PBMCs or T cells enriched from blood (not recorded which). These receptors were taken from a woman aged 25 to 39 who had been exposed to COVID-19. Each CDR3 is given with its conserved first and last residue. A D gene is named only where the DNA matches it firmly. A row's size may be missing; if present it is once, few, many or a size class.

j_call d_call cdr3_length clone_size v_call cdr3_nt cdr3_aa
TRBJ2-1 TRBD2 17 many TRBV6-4 TGTGCCAGCAGTGCTGCGGGACTAGCGGGGGGCGGCAATGAGCAGTTCTTC CASSAAGLAGGGNEQFF
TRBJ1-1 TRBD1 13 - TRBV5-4 TGTGCCAGCAGCAGGACAGGGGGCACTGAAGCTTTCTTT CASSRTGGTEAFF
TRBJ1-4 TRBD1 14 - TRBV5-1 TGCGCCAGCAGCTTGGACAGGGGTGACGAAAAACTGTTTTTT CASSLDRGDEKLFF
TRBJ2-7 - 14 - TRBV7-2 TGTGCCAGCAGCTTAGACTCCGGCGGAGGCGAGCAGTACTTC CASSLDSGGGEQYF
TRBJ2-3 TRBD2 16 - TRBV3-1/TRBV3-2 TGTGCCAGCAGCCAAGACGCAAGCGGGGGGGCGAATACGCAGTATTTT CASSQDASGGANTQYF
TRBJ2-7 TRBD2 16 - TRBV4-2 TGTGCCAGCAGCCAAGGACTAGCGGGGGTATTTTACGAGCAGTACTTC CASSQGLAGVFYEQYF
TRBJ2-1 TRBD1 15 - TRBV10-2 TGCGCCAGCAGGGCTGACAGGGGGCAACACAATGAGCAGTTCTTC CASRADRGQHNEQFF
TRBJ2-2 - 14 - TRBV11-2 TGTGCCAGCAGCTTAAGGGTGCGGGGCGGGGAGCTGTTTTTT CASSLRVRGGELFF
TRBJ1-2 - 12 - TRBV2 TGTGCCAGCAGTCAAAGACAGAGTGGCTACACCTTC CASSQRQSGYTF
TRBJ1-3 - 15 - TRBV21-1 TGTGCCAGCAGACGCTCGAGACAGGGAGGAAACACCATATATTTT CASRRSRQGGNTIYF
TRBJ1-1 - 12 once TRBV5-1 TGCGCCAGCAGGTGGGAGGACACTGAAGCTTTCTTT CASRWEDTEAFF
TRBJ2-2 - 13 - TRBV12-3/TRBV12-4 TGTGCCAGCGTCGCCAGGGGAACCGGGGAGCTGTTTTTT CASVARGTGELFF
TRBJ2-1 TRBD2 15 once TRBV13 TGTGCCAGCAGCTTGGGGCGGGGGAGATACAATGAGCAGTTCTTC CASSLGRGRYNEQFF
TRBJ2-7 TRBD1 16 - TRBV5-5 TGTGCCAGCAGCCTTGAAGAGGGGACAGGGACCTACGAGCAGTACTTC CASSLEEGTGTYEQYF
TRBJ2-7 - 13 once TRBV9 TGTGCCAGCAGCGTAGGGCAGAACTACGAGCAGTACTTC CASSVGQNYEQYF
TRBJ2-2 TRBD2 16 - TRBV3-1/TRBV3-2 TGTGCCAGCAGCCAATTTCGCGGGGAGGGGCCAGGGGAGCTGTTTTTT CASSQFRGEGPGELFF
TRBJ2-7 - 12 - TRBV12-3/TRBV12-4 TGTGCCAGCAGTCGACAGGCCTACGAGCAGTACTTC CASSRQAYEQYF
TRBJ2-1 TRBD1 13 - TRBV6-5 TGTGCCAGCAGGATACAGGGGAAGCTTGAGCAGTTCTTC CASRIQGKLEQFF
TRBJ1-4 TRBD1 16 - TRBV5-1 TGCGCCAGCAGCTCAGGACAGGGGGCGACTAATGAAAAACTGTTTTTT CASSSGQGATNEKLFF
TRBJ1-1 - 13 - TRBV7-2 TGTGCCAGCAGCTGGGGACAATCTCTTGAAACTTTCTTT CASSWGQSLETFF
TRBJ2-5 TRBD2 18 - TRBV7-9 TGTGCCAGCAGCTTAGTAAAAAGACTAGCGGGCGAACAAGAGACCCAGTACTTC CASSLVKRLAGEQETQYF
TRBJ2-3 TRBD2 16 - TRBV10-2 TGCGCCAGCAGTGACCCTAGCGGGGGGGACACAGATACGCAGTATTTT CASSDPSGGDTDTQYF
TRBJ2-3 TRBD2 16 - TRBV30 TGTGCCTGGAGTTTAGAGGGACTAGCGGGAACAGATACGCAGTATTTT CAWSLEGLAGTDTQYF
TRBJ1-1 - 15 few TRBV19 TGTGCCAGTAGTATAGGGTCAGACAAATACACTGAAGCTTTCTTT CASSIGSDKYTEAFF
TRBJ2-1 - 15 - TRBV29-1 TGCAGCGTGGAGACAGGACAAACCGAGGGCATTGAGCAGTTCTTC CSVETGQTEGIEQFF
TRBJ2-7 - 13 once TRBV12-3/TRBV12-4 TGTGCCAGCAGTTTAATGGCTTCCTACGAGCAGTACTTC CASSLMASYEQYF
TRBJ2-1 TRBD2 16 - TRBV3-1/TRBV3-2 TGTGCCAGCAGGCTGGGGACTAGCGGGGGGGCAGCTGAGCAGTTCTTC CASRLGTSGGAAEQFF
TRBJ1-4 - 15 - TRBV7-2 TGTGCCAGCAGTCTCGATGGGCCGCCTAATGAAAAACTGTTTTTT CASSLDGPPNEKLFF
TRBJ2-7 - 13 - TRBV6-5 TGTGCCAGCACCGGGGGTAAACCACCCATTAGCCTGTTC CASTGGKPPISLF